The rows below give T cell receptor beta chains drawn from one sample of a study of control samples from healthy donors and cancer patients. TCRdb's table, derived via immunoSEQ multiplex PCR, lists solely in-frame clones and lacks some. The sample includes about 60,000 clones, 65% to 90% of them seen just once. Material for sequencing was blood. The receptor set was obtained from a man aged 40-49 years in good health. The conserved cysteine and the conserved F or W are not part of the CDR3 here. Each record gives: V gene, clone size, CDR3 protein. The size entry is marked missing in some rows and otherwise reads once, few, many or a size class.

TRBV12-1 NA ASSFTPVRTGELF
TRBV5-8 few ASSLGLAGDFSTDTQY
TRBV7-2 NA ASSVRRQGLGGGELF
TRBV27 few ASSYESNYGYT
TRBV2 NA ASRATARGGTDTQY
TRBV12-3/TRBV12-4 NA ASSFTVSYEQY
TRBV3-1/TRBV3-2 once GEAHEQF
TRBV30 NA AWSPPPREHLVRNTEAF
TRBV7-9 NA ASSLGNILRDEQF
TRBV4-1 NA ASSRYQSRDRAGGYT
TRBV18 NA ASSTTPGNTEAF
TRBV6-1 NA ASSEGFGNSPLH
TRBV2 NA ARGVQTEAF
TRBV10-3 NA AISRGPQETQY
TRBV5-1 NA ASSLAGQIRETQY
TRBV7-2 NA ASSQRGRASREQY
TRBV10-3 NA AISAGTLEKLF
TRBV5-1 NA ASSRDRGATDTQY
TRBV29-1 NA SVVGRNYGYT
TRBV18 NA ASSPNSAGFENEQF
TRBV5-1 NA ASSGGATGGTEAF
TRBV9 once ASSYGLISGNTIY
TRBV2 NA ASSSNTGELF